The source of this T cell receptor (beta chain) is a study of blood T cell repertoires in COVID-19. Overall study context: Sites in the United States, Italy and Spain provided acute and convalescent COVID-19 samples. Sample material is recorded as cDNA or gDNA derived from T cells, B-cell-depleted T cells, or PBMCs.

Deletions cut 2 bases from V and 1 base from J, with 12 bases between. The CDR3 runs 15 residues. Germline assignment: CDR1 SGHKS and CDR2 YYEKEE (reference sequence). Original data processing: Reference gene primer amplification in the assay estimated nucleated cell counts. The assay was immunoSEQ multiplex PCR, and TCRdb's table has in-frame clones only and misses some. For V, J and clone size, that table is used; D and trimming come from the DNA. The sample shows about 170,000 clones, around 88% of them seen only once. V is TRBV5-5 and J is TRBJ1-1; no clear D gene. Material: peripheral blood. The receptor was derived from a woman in her 70s who had recovered from COVID-19. The CDR3: CASSFPVGRNTEAFF. The CDR3 DNA is TGTGCCAGCAGCTTCCCTGTGGGGAGGAACACTGAAGCTTTCTTT.